Listed here is a single TCR beta chain. What antigen it recognizes has not been identified. The record has no base qualities; no much larger clone is one base away. As encoded in the germline V gene (reference sequence), CDR1 is GTSNPN while CDR2 is SVGIG. V is clipped by 3 bases and J by 2 bases, and the sequence between their germline boundaries is 11 bases long. The CDR3 goes from the cysteine to the phenylalanine over 15 residues. The kept DNA is CDR3 alone, 45 bases in frame from the first base. The sequencer was an Illumina NovaSeq 6000. cDNA libraries for TCRalpha and TCRbeta were prepared by 5'RACE using constant-segment primers, with sample barcodes and unique molecular identifiers added. RNA was extracted from every sample with Trizol reagent. Amplification of the libraries took two PCR steps, and the second step added a second sample barcode plus Illumina TruSeq adapters. Sequencing of the libraries was done on an Illumina NovaSeq, producing 2 x 150 bp paired-end reads. The paper's processing steps were these. With migec v1.2.7, reads were demultiplexed and then collapsed into UMI-guided consensus sequences. Using mixcr v2.1.11, the UMI consensuses were aligned to TRA and TRB V and J templates and assembled into clonotypes. Clonotypes were classified as expanded or contracted when called significant by both edgeR and NoisET, with noise models trained on biological replicates. For edgeR calls, the thresholds were a false discovery rate-adjusted p below 0.01 and a log2 fold-change of 1. PCA with hierarchical clustering of max-normalized trajectories of the 1000 most abundant clonotypes was used as exploratory dynamics analysis. The CD4 or CD8 phenotype of responding clones was assigned using the separately sequenced CD4+ and CD8+ repertoires. The public sequencing data were trimmed at Q25 with fastp and processed into clonotypes with MiXCR by TCRdb, which kept only in-frame beta chains. Each record represents a unique CDR3 protein, reported with the most common genes and DNA among its rows. What appears here as the V and J calls and clone size reflects TCRdb's work, not the paper's. The sample has approximately 440,000 distinct CDR3 sequences on record, around 20% of them singletons. The ten largest clones add up to 7.5% to 9.5% of the sample.

This entry is derived from a study of T-cell memory formation after mild COVID-19 (dated by TCRdb to the early 2020s). Study-wide context: TCR sequence clusters from the two donors were found to be largely donor specific. Longitudinal TCRalpha and TCRbeta repertoire sequencing tracked T-cell clones expanding and contracting after mild COVID-19 in a couple of donors. The cohort was made up of two young adult volunteers, one female and one male, who were previously healthy. Here is what the overall study found, with its caveats: The second-wave clones that peaked on day 37 were not confirmed to be SARS-CoV-2 specific. From day 15 to 85, contracting clones showed balanced CD4/CD8 phenotypes, whereas a second wave of clones that expanded from day 15 to 37 leaned towards CD4+. Contracting CD4+ clones appeared mostly in the CM and EM memory subsets, whereas CD8+ clones were enriched in EMRA. Only two mild cases were covered in the study, and larger cohorts including severe cases with pre-infection samples were considered necessary. Some responding clones were found in pre-infection memory, which suggests that pre-existing cross-reactive memory T cells took part in the SARS-CoV-2 response.

PBMCs were isolated by Ficoll-Paque density gradient centrifugation. Recombination connected TRBV30 to TRBJ2-6; 5 matching bases give a weak D call of TRBD2. The TCR sequence derives from an adult woman who had mild COVID-19 (a few samples of this study predate the infection). The sample titles of this study are shuffled in the database, so cell type and time point are left out; the donor was told from shared clones. Sequencing was done on a sample of PBMCs or a T cell subset sorted from them (not recorded which). The DNA sequence reads TGTGCCTGGAGGTTATACGGGGCTGGGGCCAACGTCCTGACTTTC. This codes for CAWRLYGAGANVLTF.